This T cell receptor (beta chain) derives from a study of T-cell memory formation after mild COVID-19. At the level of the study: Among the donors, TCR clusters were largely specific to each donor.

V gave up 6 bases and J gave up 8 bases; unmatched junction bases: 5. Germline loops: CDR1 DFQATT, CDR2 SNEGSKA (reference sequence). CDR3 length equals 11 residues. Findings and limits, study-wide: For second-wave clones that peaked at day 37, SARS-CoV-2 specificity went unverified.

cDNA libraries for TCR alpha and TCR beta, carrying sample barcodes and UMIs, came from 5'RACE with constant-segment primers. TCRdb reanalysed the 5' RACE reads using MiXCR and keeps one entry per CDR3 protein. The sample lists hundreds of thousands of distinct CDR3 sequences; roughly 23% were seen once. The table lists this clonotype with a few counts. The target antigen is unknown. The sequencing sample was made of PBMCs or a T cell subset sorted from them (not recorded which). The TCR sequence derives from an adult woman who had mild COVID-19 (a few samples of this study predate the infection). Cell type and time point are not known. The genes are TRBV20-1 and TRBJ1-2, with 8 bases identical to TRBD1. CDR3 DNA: TGCAGTGCAAAGACAGGGGAAGGCTACACCTTC. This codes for CSAKTGEGYTF.